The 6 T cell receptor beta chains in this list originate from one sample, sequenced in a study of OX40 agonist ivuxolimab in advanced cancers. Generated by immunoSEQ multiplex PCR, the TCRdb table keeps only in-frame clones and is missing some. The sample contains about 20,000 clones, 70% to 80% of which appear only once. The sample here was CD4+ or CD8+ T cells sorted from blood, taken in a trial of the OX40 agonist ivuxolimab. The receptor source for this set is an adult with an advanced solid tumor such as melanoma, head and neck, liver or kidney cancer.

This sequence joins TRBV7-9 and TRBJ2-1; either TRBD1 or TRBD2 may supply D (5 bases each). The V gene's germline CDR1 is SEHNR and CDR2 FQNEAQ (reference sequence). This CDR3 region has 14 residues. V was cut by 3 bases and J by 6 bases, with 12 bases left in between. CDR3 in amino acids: CASSFGGAGNEQFF. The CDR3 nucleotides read TGTGCCAGCAGCTTTGGGGGTGCGGGCAATGAGCAGTTCTTC.

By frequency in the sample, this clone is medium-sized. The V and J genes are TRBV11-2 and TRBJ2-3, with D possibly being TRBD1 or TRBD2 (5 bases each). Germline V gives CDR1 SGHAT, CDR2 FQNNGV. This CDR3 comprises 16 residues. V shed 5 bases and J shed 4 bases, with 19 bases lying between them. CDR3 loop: CASSPEGAGIADTQYF. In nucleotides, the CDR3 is TGTGCCAGCAGCCCAGAGGGCGCAGGGATTGCAGATACGCAGTATTTT.

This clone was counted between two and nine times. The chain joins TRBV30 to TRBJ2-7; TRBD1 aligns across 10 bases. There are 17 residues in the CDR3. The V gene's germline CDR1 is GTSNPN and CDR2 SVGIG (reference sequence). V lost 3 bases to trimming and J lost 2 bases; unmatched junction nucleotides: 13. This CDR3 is CAWSLPPGQGLPYEQYF. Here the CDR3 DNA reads TGTGCCTGGAGCCTACCCCCGGGACAGGGGCTCCCCTACGAGCAGTACTTC.

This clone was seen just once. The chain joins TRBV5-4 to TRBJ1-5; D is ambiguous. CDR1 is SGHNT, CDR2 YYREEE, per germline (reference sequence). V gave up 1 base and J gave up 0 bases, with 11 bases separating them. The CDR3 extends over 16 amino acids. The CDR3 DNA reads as TGTGCCAGCAGCTTGCGGCACAGCGATAGCAATCAGCCCCAGCATTTT. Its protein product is CASSLRHSDSNQPQHF.

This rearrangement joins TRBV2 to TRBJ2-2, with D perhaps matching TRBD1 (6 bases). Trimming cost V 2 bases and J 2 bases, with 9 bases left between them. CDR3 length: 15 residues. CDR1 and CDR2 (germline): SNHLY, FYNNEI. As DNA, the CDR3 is TGTGCCAGCAGTGAAATGGACAGTAACACCGGGGAGCTGTTTTTT. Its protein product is CASSEMDSNTGELFF.

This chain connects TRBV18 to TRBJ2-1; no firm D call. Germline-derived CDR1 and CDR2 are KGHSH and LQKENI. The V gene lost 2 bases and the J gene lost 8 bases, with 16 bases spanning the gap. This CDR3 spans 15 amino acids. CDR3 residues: CASSPIIDRSDEQFF. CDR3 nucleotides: TGTGCCAGCTCACCAATCATCGATAGGAGCGATGAGCAGTTCTTC.